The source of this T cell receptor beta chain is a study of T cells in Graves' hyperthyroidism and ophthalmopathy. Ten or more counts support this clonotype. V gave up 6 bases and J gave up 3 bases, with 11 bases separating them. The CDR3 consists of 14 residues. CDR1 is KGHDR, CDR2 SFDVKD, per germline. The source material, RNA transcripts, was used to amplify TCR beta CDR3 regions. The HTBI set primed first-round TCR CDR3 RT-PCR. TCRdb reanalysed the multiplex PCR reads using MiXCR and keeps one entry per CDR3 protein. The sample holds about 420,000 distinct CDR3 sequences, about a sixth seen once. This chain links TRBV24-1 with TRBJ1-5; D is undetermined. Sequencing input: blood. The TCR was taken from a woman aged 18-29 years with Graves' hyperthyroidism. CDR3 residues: CATSREDVNQPQHF. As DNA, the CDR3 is TGTGCCACCAGTCGTGAGGACGTCAATCAGCCCCAGCATTTT.